Listed here are 12 T cell receptor beta chains from one sample, sequenced in a study of spatial heterogeneity in lung cancer. MiXCR was run by TCRdb on the 5' RACE reads, yielding one entry per CDR3 protein. The sample yields around 110,000 distinct CDR3 sequences, less than 15% seen once. The time point is: blood at routine non-recurrence follow-up after resection. Whole RNA was taken from tumor, nontumor lung or frozen PBMC; it was then sequenced unsorted. Sequenced material: PBMCs, taken at follow-up. The receptors shown here come from a male donor with early-stage non-small cell lung cancer.

This clonotype has just a few counts. The J gene is TRBJ2-7, the V gene TRBV29-1; possibly TRBD1 or TRBD2 for D (6 bases each). V lost 6 bases, J lost 7 bases, and 19 bases lay in between. The CDR3 loop spans 13 amino acids. Looked up from germline, CDR1 is SQVTM and CDR2 is ANQGSEA. CDR3 region: CSVPRSGGREQYF. DNA for the CDR3: TGCAGCGTCCCGCGGAGTGGGGGGCGTGAGCAGTACTTC.

The chain links TRBV27 to TRBJ2-7; possible D gene TRBD2, 6 bases. Germline lookup yields CDR1 MNHEY and CDR2 SMNVEV (reference sequence). The CDR3 consists of 12 residues. V was clipped by 4 bases and J by 7 bases, with 11 bases between them. CDR3 DNA sequence: TGTGCCAGCAGTTCTCCGGGGGTAGAGCAGTACTTC. This codes for CASSSPGVEQYF.

Only a few counts were recorded for this clonotype. The gene calls are TRBV12-3 or TRBV12-4 and TRBJ2-7; D possibly uses TRBD1 or TRBD2 (6 bases each). Deletions cut 4 bases from V and 6 bases from J, with 22 bases between. This CDR3 contains 16 residues. In nucleotides, the CDR3 is TGTGCCAGCAGTTCTCCCCGTAAGGGGGGCAAGCCCGAGCAGTACTTC. Its translation: CASSSPRKGGKPEQYF.

This clonotype was seen repeatedly, ten times or more. This rearrangement joins TRBV28 to TRBJ1-1; 8 bases line up with TRBD1. Trimming at V came to 6 bases and at J to 0 bases, leaving 3 bases not matched to a gene. CDR3 size: 14 residues. The germline CDR1 and CDR2 sequences are MDHEN and SYDVKM. The CDR3 here is CASRRQGLNTEAFF. CDR3 sequence (DNA): TGTGCCAGCAGGCGACAGGGGTTGAACACTGAAGCTTTCTTT.

The rearrangement uses TRBV20-1 and TRBJ2-7; TRBD2 might be the D (6 bases). The CDR3 totals 13 residues. CDR1 is DFQATT, CDR2 SNEGSKA, per germline (reference sequence). V gave up 4 bases and J gave up 4 bases, with 14 bases separating them. The chain's CDR3 is CSAKEGGGYEQYF. For the CDR3, the DNA is TGCAGTGCTAAGGAGGGTGGGGGGTACGAGCAGTACTTC.

The V gene is TRBV7-2, the J gene TRBJ2-5; weak D call: TRBD1 (5 bases). This CDR3 is built from 11 residues. Trimming took 5 bases from V and 7 from J, leaving 8 bases between them. CDR1 and CDR2 (germline): SGHTA, FQGNSA. This CDR3 is CASSQGGTQYF. The CDR3 region has the DNA TGTGCCAGCAGCCAGGGTGGGACCCAGTACTTC.

The V call is TRBV7-9, the J call TRBJ2-2; D not resolved. Trimming took 3 bases from V and 10 from J, leaving 18 bases between them. Germline CDR1 and CDR2: SEHNR and FQNEAQ (reference sequence). This CDR3 region has 15 residues. CDR3 coding DNA: TGTGCCAGCAGCTTCTCGACTGTTGGGAAAGAGGAGCTGTTTTTT. It encodes CASSFSTVGKEELFF.

In this sample, this clonotype turned up many times. As DNA, the CDR3 is TGCAGTGCTAGTGATAGCCTTTCCGGGGCAGATACGCAGTATTTT. This codes for CSASDSLSGADTQYF. V usage is TRBV20-1 and J usage is TRBJ2-3; a possible D gene is TRBD2 (5 bases). The CDR3 totals 15 residues. Germline values: CDR1 DFQATT, CDR2 SNEGSKA (reference sequence). V lost 3 bases to trimming and J lost 4 bases, with 17 bases between them.

This clonotype has ten or more counts. The rearrangement uses TRBV5-1 and TRBJ2-2, with TRBD1 identical over 7 bases. The V and J ends lost 4 bases and 4 bases, in that order; junction bases with no gene match: 7. The CDR3 spans 15 residues. Germline values: CDR1 SGHRS, CDR2 YFSETQ. The CDR3 is CASSKGGSGTGELFF. In nucleotides, the CDR3 is TGCGCCAGCAGCAAAGGGGGCTCAGGCACCGGGGAGCTGTTTTTT.

About this clonotype: A junction end diverges from the germline sequence, so it may reflect a read error. The genes are TRBV27 and TRBJ2-3; D is unclear. Germline assignment: CDR1 MNHEY and CDR2 SMNVEV (reference sequence). This CDR3 contains 13 residues. The CDR3 region is CASSHSSTDTRYF. As DNA, the CDR3 is TGTGCCAGCAGCCATTCCAGCACAGATACGCGGTATTTT.

J is TRBJ2-3 and V is TRBV11-2; the D gene could be TRBD1 or TRBD2 (7 bases each). This CDR3 region has 18 residues. Germline CDR1 reads SGHAT; CDR2 reads FQNNGV. V was trimmed by 3 bases and J by 2 bases, leaving 21 bases between them. CDR3 DNA sequence: TGTGCCAGCAGCTTCTCGTCAGGGGGGGGCACCTTCACAGATACGCAGTATTTT. Protein sequence: CASSFSSGGGTFTDTQYF.

In this sample, this clonotype turned up a few times. J is TRBJ1-5 and V is TRBV7-2; D ambiguous. Germline CDR1 reads SGHTA; CDR2 reads FQGNSA. V shed 4 bases and J shed 5 bases, with 6 bases lying between them. CDR3 length equals 12 residues. The CDR3 DNA is TGTGCCAGCAGCTGGACCGATCAGCCCCAGCATTTT. This encodes CASSWTDQPQHF.